Listed below are T cell receptor beta chains from one sample, sequenced in a study of CD8 T cells in ankylosing spondylitis. Via MiXCR, TCRdb re-called the 5' RACE reads, giving one row per CDR3 protein. This sample yields 200,000 to 250,000 distinct CDR3 sequences, of which roughly a tenth are seen a single time; 21% belongs to the top ten. The material sequenced was blood, either unsorted or a sorted T cell fraction (not recorded which). The receptor source for this set is a male donor with ankylosing spondylitis or in good health (not recorded which). CDR3s include the opening cysteine and the closing phenylalanine or tryptophan. Each record gives: D gene, J gene, V gene, CDR3 length, clone size, CDR3 DNA, CDR3 protein. A D gene is named only where the DNA matches it firmly. Clone sizes are given selectively: once, few, many, or a class where the clone is expanded.

D: NA; J: TRBJ2-2; V: TRBV5-1; length: 16; size: NA; DNA: TGCGCCAGCGCCTTCGGCGGAAACGCGAACACCGGGGAGCTGTTTTTT; CDR3: CASAFGGNANTGELFF
D: NA; J: TRBJ2-7; V: TRBV5-1; length: 13; size: few; DNA: TGCGCCAGCAGCTTAGCAGGGGAAGGCGAGCAGTACTTC; CDR3: CASSLAGEGEQYF
D: TRBD1; J: TRBJ1-4; V: TRBV24-1; length: 17; size: NA; DNA: TGTGCCACCAGTGAACAGGACAGGGTGGCAACTAATGAAAAACTGTTTTTT; CDR3: CATSEQDRVATNEKLFF
D: NA; J: TRBJ1-2; V: TRBV7-9; length: 15; size: many; DNA: TGTGCCAGCAGCTTAGGCTCCCGGGACTACTATGGCTACACCTTC; CDR3: CASSLGSRDYYGYTF
D: NA; J: TRBJ1-1; V: TRBV19; length: 14; size: NA; DNA: TGTGCCAGTAGTTCTTCCGGAACTGAATTCGGGGCTTTCTTT; CDR3: CASSSSGTEFGAFF
D: NA; J: TRBJ2-4; V: TRBV7-9; length: 14; size: many; DNA: TGTGCCAGCAGCTTAGCGCGACCTAAAAACATTCAGTACTTC; CDR3: CASSLARPKNIQYF
D: NA; J: TRBJ1-2; V: TRBV29-1; length: 13; size: many; DNA: TGCAGCGCTACCCCGGACACTTTCTATGGCTACACCTTC; CDR3: CSATPDTFYGYTF
D: NA; J: TRBJ2-3; V: TRBV6-1; length: 15; size: NA; DNA: TGTGCCAGCAGTGAGTGGCAGGGGCGCACAGATACGCAGTATTTT; CDR3: CASSEWQGRTDTQYF
D: NA; J: TRBJ1-1; V: TRBV12-3/TRBV12-4; length: 15; size: many; DNA: TGTGCCAGCGCATCCGGCCCGGGCGGGAACACTGAAGCTTTCTTT; CDR3: CASASGPGGNTEAFF
D: NA; J: TRBJ2-5; V: TRBV28; length: 13; size: few; DNA: TGTGCCAGCGTGAGGAGGCTTGAAGAGACCCAGTACTTC; CDR3: CASVRRLEETQYF
D: NA; J: TRBJ1-5; V: TRBV5-1; length: 14; size: many; DNA: TGCGCCAGCAGCTTAGAAGGGCCTAATCAGCCCCAGCATTTT; CDR3: CASSLEGPNQPQHF
D: NA; J: TRBJ1-1; V: TRBV6-6; length: 13; size: many; DNA: TGTGCCAGCAGGTCCCAGGGGAACACTGAAGCTTTCTTT; CDR3: CASRSQGNTEAFF
D: NA; J: TRBJ2-1; V: TRBV11-2; length: 12; size: many; DNA: TGTGCCAGCAGCTTCTACTCCCATGAGCAGTTCTTC; CDR3: CASSFYSHEQFF
D: NA; J: TRBJ2-7; V: TRBV18; length: 14; size: many; DNA: TGTGCCAGCTTCGCCCTCGGGCCGAACGGGGAGCAGTACTTC; CDR3: CASFALGPNGEQYF
D: NA; J: TRBJ1-1; V: TRBV5-1; length: 13; size: many; DNA: TGCGCCAGCAGCACCCCGGGAGGGCTAGAAGCTTTCTTT; CDR3: CASSTPGGLEAFF
D: NA; J: TRBJ2-7; V: TRBV20-1; length: 12; size: many; DNA: TGCAGTGCTAGAAGGACAGACTACGAGCAGTACTTC; CDR3: CSARRTDYEQYF
D: TRBD2; J: TRBJ2-7; V: TRBV7-2; length: 14; size: few; DNA: TGTGCCAGCAGCCGTAGCGGGGGCCGATACGAGCAGTACTTC; CDR3: CASSRSGGRYEQYF
D: NA; J: TRBJ1-2; V: TRBV7-9; length: 15; size: NA; DNA: TGTGCCAGCAGCTTAGCGCTCCCGGGCCAATATGGCTACACCTTC; CDR3: CASSLALPGQYGYTF
D: NA; J: TRBJ2-1; V: TRBV6-1; length: 14; size: few; DNA: TGTGCCAGCAGGAACAGGAACTCCTACAATGAGCAGTTCTTC; CDR3: CASRNRNSYNEQFF
D: NA; J: TRBJ2-3; V: TRBV6-2/TRBV6-3; length: 14; size: few; DNA: TGTGCCAGCAGTTACTCAGGCAGGGAAGATACGCAGTATTTT; CDR3: CASSYSGREDTQYF
D: NA; J: TRBJ1-2; V: TRBV5-1; length: 14; size: few; DNA: TGCGCCAGCAGCTTGGAGGGCCCTCAAGATGGCTACACCTTC; CDR3: CASSLEGPQDGYTF
D: NA; J: TRBJ2-3; V: TRBV27; length: 16; size: many; DNA: TGTGCCAGCAGTTTACTGCCGACTGCCTTGGTTGATACGCAGTATTTT; CDR3: CASSLLPTALVDTQYF
D: NA; J: TRBJ2-1; V: TRBV20-1; length: 16; size: many; DNA: TGCAGTGCTAATCCTGAACCGGGACTCCATCGCAATGAGCAGTTCTTC; CDR3: CSANPEPGLHRNEQFF
D: NA; J: TRBJ2-1; V: TRBV7-3; length: 13; size: NA; DNA: TGTGCCAGCAGCACCCGCAACTACAATGAGCAGTTCTTC; CDR3: CASSTRNYNEQFF
D: NA; J: TRBJ2-3; V: TRBV27; length: 14; size: many; DNA: TGTGCCAGCAGTTCACCGGGGCACACAGATACGCAGTATTTT; CDR3: CASSSPGHTDTQYF
D: NA; J: TRBJ2-3; V: TRBV5-1; length: 21; size: many; DNA: TGCGCCAGCAGCTTGGAGGCGATGAATCCCTCCTTATTCCCATCAGCAGATACGCAGTATTTT; CDR3: CASSLEAMNPSLFPSADTQYF
D: NA; J: TRBJ2-1; V: TRBV5-1; length: 14; size: many; DNA: TGCGCCAGCGAAGGGGGGAGCTCCTACAATGAGCAGTTCTTC; CDR3: CASEGGSSYNEQFF
D: TRBD1; J: TRBJ2-7; V: TRBV25-1; length: 16; size: many; DNA: TGTGCCAGCAGTGACCCGGGACAGGGGCTCTCCTACGAGCAGTACTTC; CDR3: CASSDPGQGLSYEQYF
D: TRBD2; J: TRBJ2-5; V: TRBV9; length: 14; size: NA; DNA: TGTGCCAGCAGCGTAGCGGGGGGGCCAGAGACCCAGTACTTC; CDR3: CASSVAGGPETQYF
D: NA; J: TRBJ2-2; V: TRBV9; length: 15; size: many; DNA: TGTGCCAGCAGCTTACATGAGAGTATCCCCGGGGAGCTGTTTTTT; CDR3: CASSLHESIPGELFF
D: TRBD2; J: TRBJ2-7; V: TRBV20-1; length: 14; size: NA; DNA: TGCAGTGCCCAGAGCGGGGGGGCATCCTACGAGCAGTACTTC; CDR3: CSAQSGGASYEQYF
D: NA; J: TRBJ1-4; V: TRBV2; length: 11; size: NA; DNA: TGTGCCAGCAGTGGCCTTCAAAAACTGTTTTTT; CDR3: CASSGLQKLFF
D: TRBD1; J: TRBJ1-6; V: TRBV30; length: 13; size: few; DNA: TGTGCCTGGGGGGACAGGGGAAGTTCACCCCTCCACTTT; CDR3: CAWGDRGSSPLHF
D: NA; J: TRBJ2-5; V: TRBV7-8; length: 14; size: many; DNA: TGTGCCAGCAGCTTAAATAGGATTGGTGAGACCCAGTACTTC; CDR3: CASSLNRIGETQYF
D: NA; J: TRBJ2-1; V: TRBV7-9; length: 15; size: few; DNA: TGTGCCAGCAGCTCCCCTCCGGGGCCTTTCAATGAGCAGTTCTTC; CDR3: CASSSPPGPFNEQFF
D: NA; J: TRBJ1-2; V: TRBV7-9; length: 13; size: NA; DNA: TGTGCCAGCAGCCGGACAGAATTCTATGGCTACACCTTC; CDR3: CASSRTEFYGYTF
D: NA; J: TRBJ2-4; V: TRBV7-2; length: 15; size: NA; DNA: TGTGCCAGCAGCTTAGATGCCAGGGAACAAAACATTCAGTACTTC; CDR3: CASSLDAREQNIQYF
D: NA; J: TRBJ1-4; V: TRBV12-3/TRBV12-4; length: 14; size: few; DNA: TGTGCCAGCAGCCCGAGACCAGGGGTCGGAAAACTGTTTTTT; CDR3: CASSPRPGVGKLFF
D: NA; J: TRBJ1-1; V: TRBV5-1; length: 14; size: many; DNA: TGCGCCAGCAGCTTGGCGGGCCTGGACACTGAAGCTTTCTTT; CDR3: CASSLAGLDTEAFF
D: NA; J: TRBJ1-3; V: TRBV12-3/TRBV12-4; length: 12; size: many; DNA: TGTGCCAGCAGTTTGGTCGGTGACACCATATATTTT; CDR3: CASSLVGDTIYF
D: NA; J: TRBJ1-1; V: TRBV12-5; length: 12; size: many; DNA: TGTGCTAGTGGTCTGAACAGGAATGAAGCTTTCTTT; CDR3: CASGLNRNEAFF
D: NA; J: TRBJ1-1; V: TRBV5-1; length: 14; size: many; DNA: TGCGCCAGCAGCTCGGATCTCATGAACACTGAAGCTTTCTTT; CDR3: CASSSDLMNTEAFF
D: TRBD1; J: TRBJ1-2; V: TRBV5-1; length: 15; size: NA; DNA: TGCGCCAGCAGCTTGGGTGGGACAGAGAACTATGGCTACACCTTC; CDR3: CASSLGGTENYGYTF
D: TRBD2; J: TRBJ2-3; V: TRBV7-3; length: 15; size: NA; DNA: TGTGCCAGCAGCTTACTGGCTAGCGGGGGGGATACGCAGTATTTT; CDR3: CASSLLASGGDTQYF
D: NA; J: TRBJ1-1; V: TRBV10-3; length: 14; size: many; DNA: TGTGCCATCAGTGAGGCGGGAATGAACACTGAAGCTTTCTTT; CDR3: CAISEAGMNTEAFF
D: TRBD1; J: TRBJ1-3; V: TRBV20-1; length: 14; size: many; DNA: TGCAGTGCTCTCGAAGGACAGGGTCGGAACACCATATATTTT; CDR3: CSALEGQGRNTIYF
D: NA; J: TRBJ2-7; V: TRBV7-3; length: 14; size: many; DNA: TGTGCCAGCAGCTTATTTCCCTCGGGCTACGAGCAGTACTTC; CDR3: CASSLFPSGYEQYF
D: TRBD1; J: TRBJ1-5; V: TRBV12-3/TRBV12-4; length: 14; size: few; DNA: TGTGCCAGCACCCAAGACAGGGGTGGCCAGCCCCAGCATTTT; CDR3: CASTQDRGGQPQHF
D: NA; J: TRBJ2-3; V: TRBV20-1; length: 12; size: few; DNA: TGCAGTGCTAGATATAGCACAGATACGCAGTATTTT; CDR3: CSARYSTDTQYF
D: NA; J: TRBJ2-1; V: TRBV28; length: 16; size: few; DNA: TGTGCCAGCAGTTTCTACGGACCGTCCTCCTTCAATGAGCAGTTCTTC; CDR3: CASSFYGPSSFNEQFF
D: NA; J: TRBJ2-1; V: TRBV6-1; length: 14; size: NA; DNA: TGTGCCAGCAGTAAGAACGGGCAGTACAATGAGCAGTTCTTC; CDR3: CASSKNGQYNEQFF
D: TRBD2; J: TRBJ2-3; V: TRBV3-1; length: 18; size: NA; DNA: TGTGCCAGCAGCCCCCCTAGCGGGGGGGCCGGGGGCACAGATACGCAGTATTTT; CDR3: CASSPPSGGAGGTDTQYF
D: NA; J: TRBJ2-1; V: TRBV6-1; length: 12; size: once; DNA: TGTGCCAGCACCGGCTCTTACAATGAGCAGTTCTTC; CDR3: CASTGSYNEQFF
D: NA; J: TRBJ1-6; V: TRBV7-8; length: 14; size: many; DNA: TGTGCCAGCAGCTTAGCGGCTGGGAATTCACCCCTCCACTTT; CDR3: CASSLAAGNSPLHF
D: NA; J: TRBJ1-1; V: TRBV18; length: 16; size: few; DNA: TGTGCCAGCTCACCGTCTTTGCTGGACGTGAACACTGAAGCTTTCTTT; CDR3: CASSPSLLDVNTEAFF